The 28 T cell receptor beta chains below come from one sample, sequenced in a study of cytomegalovirus exposure and HLA in healthy donors. PCR employed 60 Vbeta and 13 Jbeta primers. Repertoires were generated with immunoSEQ multiplex PCR, while TCRdb's copy carries only in-frame clones and drops some. Here the sample spans about 150,000 clones, roughly four fifths being singletons. Specimen: PBMCs. The receptors derive from a man younger than 35 in good health and CMV-seronegative.

The rearrangement joins TRBV5-5 to TRBJ2-1; no firm D call. Germline V gene sequence: CDR1 SGHKS, CDR2 YYEKEE (reference sequence). Trimming cost V 2 bases and J 6 bases, with 6 bases left between them. The CDR3 length is 12 residues. CDR3 bases: TGTGCCAGCAGCTTCCCCTCCAATGAGCAGTTCTTC. Translating it yields CASSFPSNEQFF.

The chain uses TRBV5-4 and TRBJ1-4, with D uncertain. CDR3 length equals 16 residues. Trimming shortened V by 1 base and J by 4 bases, and 14 bases separated the two germline ends. Germline CDR1 reads SGHNT; CDR2 reads YYREEE (reference sequence). DNA for the CDR3: TGTGCCAGCAGCTTGAATCCCCCGGACTTTAATGAAAAACTGTTTTTT. Protein sequence: CASSLNPPDFNEKLFF.

The chain joins TRBV10-3 to TRBJ1-4, with TRBD1 as a possible D gene (5 bases). Germline V gene data show CDR1 as ENHRY and CDR2 as SYGVKD. The CDR3 covers 13 residues. The CDR3 sequence: CPPRQSTNEKLFF. Here the CDR3 DNA reads TGTCCCCCCCGACAGTCAACTAATGAAAAACTGTTTTTT.

This clone was observed a single time. The chain recombines TRBV6-5 with TRBJ1-2; D possibly corresponds to TRBD1 (6 bases). Deletions cut 6 bases from V and 2 bases from J, with 13 bases between. Germline CDR1 reads MNHEY; CDR2 reads SVGAGI. CDR3 size: 14 residues. Here the CDR3 reads CASRTGTTNYGYTF. In DNA form, the CDR3 reads TGTGCCAGCAGAACGGGGACAACAAACTATGGCTACACCTTC.

This sequence joins TRBV18 and TRBJ1-5; 9 positions match TRBD1. The CDR3 is 16 residues long. Germline V CDR1 and CDR2: KGHSH, LQKENI. Trimming took 3 bases from V and 3 from J; bases not matched to a gene: 6. CDR3 sequence reads: CASSPTGTGNNQPQHF. CDR3 bases: TGTGCCAGCTCACCGACCGGGACAGGGAACAATCAGCCCCAGCATTTT.

The chain recombines TRBV11-3 with TRBJ2-2; D gene unclear. CDR1 is SGHNT, CDR2 YENEEA, per germline. The CDR3 is 13 residues long. V lost 5 bases, J lost 4 bases, and 8 bases lay in between. CDR3 DNA: TGTGCCAGCAGCCAGTGGTTCACCGGGGAGCTGTTTTTT. Translating it yields CASSQWFTGELFF.

The chain uses TRBV5-1 and TRBJ2-1, with 7 bases identical to TRBD2. The V gene end was trimmed by 0 bases and the J gene end by 0 bases; junction bases not matched to a gene: 9. Germline V gene data show CDR1 as SGHRS and CDR2 as YFSETQ. The length of the CDR3 is 18 residues. CDR3 loop: CASSLARLAVLSYNEQFF. The CDR3, as DNA: TGCGCCAGCAGCTTGGCTAGGCTAGCGGTCCTCTCCTACAATGAGCAGTTCTTC.

This clone was seen only once. The chain carries TRBV19 and TRBJ2-3; 13 positions match TRBD2. V was clipped by 5 bases and J by 4 bases; unmatched bases: 6. From germline, CDR1 is LNHDA and CDR2 SQIVND (reference sequence). This CDR3 has 16 residues. The CDR3 spells CASSLGTSGEADTQYF. CDR3 DNA: TGTGCCAGTAGTTTGGGGACTAGCGGGGAGGCAGATACGCAGTATTTT.

This clone was picked up one time. V is TRBV19 and J is TRBJ2-1; 7 bases align to TRBD2. V lost 5 bases to trimming and J lost 2 bases; unmatched junction nucleotides: 6. This CDR3 is built from 15 residues. Germline CDR1 reads LNHDA; CDR2 reads SQIVND (reference sequence). The CDR3 reads CASSGPGLTYNEQFF. DNA of the CDR3: TGTGCCAGTAGTGGACCGGGACTAACCTACAATGAGCAGTTCTTC.

V usage is TRBV6-5 and J usage is TRBJ1-1; D not certain. Germline V gives CDR1 MNHEY, CDR2 SVGAGI. Trimming took 6 bases from V and 1 from J, leaving 9 bases between them. This CDR3 region has 13 residues. CDR3 sequence: CASRVGENTEAFF. CDR3 DNA sequence: TGTGCCAGCAGGGTGGGAGAGAACACTGAAGCTTTCTTT.

This clone showed up just once. The gene calls are TRBV9 and TRBJ2-7; TRBD2 is a possible D gene (6 bases). The CDR3 totals 16 residues. The V and J ends lost 4 bases and 0 bases respectively, with 17 bases between them. Looked up from germline, CDR1 is SGDLS and CDR2 is YYNGEE. As DNA, the CDR3 is TGTGCCAGCAGCCCCTGGGACTCGTTGAGCTCCTACGAGCAGTACTTC. It yields the protein CASSPWDSLSSYEQYF.

V and J are TRBV19 and TRBJ1-3; D is uncertain. Looked up from germline, CDR1 is LNHDA and CDR2 is SQIVND (reference sequence). CDR3 size: 15 residues. V lost 10 bases and J lost 0, with 16 bases in between. CDR3 in DNA: TGTGCCACCTCAATTATACAGAGCTCTGGAAACACCATATATTTT. Translating it yields CATSIIQSSGNTIYF.

This clone was recorded once. The chain is built from TRBV9 and TRBJ2-1, with 7 nucleotides matching TRBD2. This CDR3 has 15 amino acids. Germline V gene sequence: CDR1 SGDLS, CDR2 YYNGEE. The V and J ends lost 3 bases and 0 bases, in that order; junction bases with no gene match: 3. The CDR3 coding sequence is TGTGCCAGCAGCGCCCGGGACTACTCCTACAATGAGCAGTTCTTC. Protein: CASSARDYSYNEQFF.

The CDR3 sequence is CASSEQGQGLNTIYF. The DNA of the CDR3 is TGTGCCAGCAGTGAGCAGGGACAGGGCCTAAACACCATATATTTT. The chain links TRBV2 to TRBJ1-3; TRBD1 matches at 9 bases. The germline V gene has CDR1 SNHLY and CDR2 FYNNEI. The trim removed 3 bases at V and 6 bases at J, leaving 6 bases unmatched. The CDR3 is 15 residues long.

The chain recombines TRBV7-8 with TRBJ2-2; 10 positions match TRBD1. The length of the CDR3 is 17 residues. CDR1 and CDR2 (germline): SGHVS, FQNEAQ. Trimming took 7 bases from V and 3 from J; bases not matched to a gene: 11. The CDR3 sequence is CASTPRLTGGDTGELFF. The DNA for the CDR3 is TGTGCCAGCACCCCCCGGCTGACAGGGGGCGACACCGGGGAGCTGTTTTTT.

The gene calls are TRBV11-2 and TRBJ2-5; 11 positions match TRBD2. The junction had 15 bases not matched to a gene; V was cut back by 7 bases and J by 2 bases. The CDR3 is 18 amino acids. From germline, CDR1 is SGHAT and CDR2 FQNNGV. Written as DNA, the CDR3 is TGTGCCAGCATCCCCGACTATCTAGCGGGAGGCATACAAGAGACCCAGTACTTC. As protein: CASIPDYLAGGIQETQYF.

J is TRBJ1-2 and V is TRBV10-3; 10 bases match TRBD1. J lost 1 base, V lost 3 bases, and 2 bases had no gene match. The CDR3 runs to 15 residues. CDR1 and CDR2 from the germline V gene are ENHRY and SYGVKD. CDR3 bases: TGTGCCATCAGTGAAGGGACAGGGGTTAACTATGGCTACACCTTC. Amino acids: CAISEGTGVNYGYTF.

This clone was detected once. The genes are TRBV28 and TRBJ2-5; TRBD2 matches 10 bases. The V segment lost 4 bases and the J segment 5 bases; nucleotides outside the gene matches: 7. Germline CDR1 and CDR2: MDHEN and SYDVKM. The CDR3 runs 15 residues. CDR3 nucleotides: TGTGCCAGCAGTTCCCTAGCGGGAGAAGGCGAGACCCAGTACTTC. Translated: CASSSLAGEGETQYF.

The V and J genes are TRBV5-1 and TRBJ2-7; 8 bases line up with TRBD1. CDR3 length equals 16 residues. V dropped 4 bases and J dropped 4; count of bases not matched to a gene: 13. Germline assignment: CDR1 SGHRS and CDR2 YFSETQ. The CDR3 region has the DNA TGCGCCAGCAGCAGGGGTGGGACAGGTCAACTTTACGAGCAGTACTTC. As protein: CASSRGGTGQLYEQYF.

In this sample, this clone turned up a few times. The CDR3 DNA reads as TGTGCCAGCAGTGAAGCGCTGGGACAGGCATCAGAGCAGTACTTC. Translated: CASSEALGQASEQYF. The chain uses TRBV6-1 and TRBJ2-7, with TRBD1 matching 8 bases. Germline lookup yields CDR1 MNHNS and CDR2 SASEGT. The J segment lost 7 bases and the V segment lost 0 bases, leaving 8 bases of the junction unmatched. The CDR3 has 15 residues.

The V and J genes are TRBV2 and TRBJ1-5; maybe TRBD1 (5 bases). CDR3 length: 15 residues. Trimming shortened V by 6 bases and J by 7 bases, and 19 bases separated the two germline ends. Germline CDR1 and CDR2: SNHLY and FYNNEI. The CDR3: CASRVGGGPGQPQHF. CDR3 sequence (DNA): TGTGCCAGCAGGGTGGGGGGGGGACCTGGCCAGCCCCAGCATTTT.

This rearrangement joins TRBV7-8 to TRBJ2-2; the D is unclear. Germline loops: CDR1 SGHVS, CDR2 FQNEAQ. CDR3 length: 14 residues. The V end lost 3 bases, the J end lost 1 base, and 6 bases lay between the germline ends. The CDR3 bases are TGTGCCAGCAGCTTTGCGGAGAACACCGGGGAGCTGTTTTTT. Residues: CASSFAENTGELFF.

The V call is TRBV5-1, the J call TRBJ2-3; 10 bases are a match to TRBD1. Germline V gene data show CDR1 as SGHRS and CDR2 as YFSETQ. J was trimmed by 4 bases and V by 4 bases; bases with no gene match: 3. The CDR3 is made up of 14 amino acids. CDR3 bases: TGCGCCAGCAGCGGGACAGGGGCCTCAGATACGCAGTATTTT. Encoded protein: CASSGTGASDTQYF.

J is TRBJ2-7 and V is TRBV10-1, with 7 bases fitting TRBD1. The CDR3 is 14 amino acids. CDR1 and CDR2 from the germline V gene are WNHNN and SYGVQD (reference sequence). V shed 4 bases and J 6 bases; nucleotides not matched to a gene: 9. The CDR3: CASSGADRVGEQYF. The CDR3 DNA reads as TGCGCCAGCAGTGGAGCCGACAGGGTAGGCGAGCAGTACTTC.

The chain uses TRBV5-6 and TRBJ1-2, with 7 bases matching TRBD1. The germline V gene encodes CDR1 SGHDT and CDR2 YYEEEE. The CDR3 runs to 14 residues. The junction had 11 bases not matched to a gene; V was cut back by 4 bases and J by 8 bases. The CDR3 region has the DNA TGTGCCAGCAGCCCGCCCGACAGGGCGCGAGGCTACACCTTC. Protein: CASSPPDRARGYTF.

The chain uses TRBV9 and TRBJ1-1; 8 bases agree with TRBD1. CDR1 is SGDLS and CDR2 is YYNGEE in the germline V gene. The CDR3 sequence is 15 residues long. V was clipped by 4 bases and J by 0 bases; unmatched bases: 5. The CDR3: CASSSRTGMNTEAFF. In DNA form, the CDR3 reads TGTGCCAGCAGCTCTCGGACAGGGATGAACACTGAAGCTTTCTTT.

Details on this clone: At one boundary the junction diverges from the germline segment, which might be a read error. J is TRBJ1-4 and V is TRBV9; possibly TRBD1 for D (5 bases). This CDR3 comprises 16 residues. Germline CDR1 is SGDLS and CDR2 is YYNGEE. In DNA form, the CDR3 reads TGTGCCTGCAGCGTAGCTCCCACAGGCCGGAATGAAAAACTGTTTTTT. It is translated as CACSVAPTGRNEKLFF.

The chain has TRBV7-8 and TRBJ2-7, with TRBD2 matching over 9 bases. J gave up 2 bases and V 5 bases, and 10 bases lay outside the gene matches. Germline V gene data show CDR1 as SGHVS and CDR2 as FQNEAQ. This CDR3 is 16 amino acids long. In nucleotides, the CDR3 is TGTGCCAGCAGCCCCGCTCCTGCGGGAGGGCCCTACGAGCAGTACTTC. Translation gives CASSPAPAGGPYEQYF.